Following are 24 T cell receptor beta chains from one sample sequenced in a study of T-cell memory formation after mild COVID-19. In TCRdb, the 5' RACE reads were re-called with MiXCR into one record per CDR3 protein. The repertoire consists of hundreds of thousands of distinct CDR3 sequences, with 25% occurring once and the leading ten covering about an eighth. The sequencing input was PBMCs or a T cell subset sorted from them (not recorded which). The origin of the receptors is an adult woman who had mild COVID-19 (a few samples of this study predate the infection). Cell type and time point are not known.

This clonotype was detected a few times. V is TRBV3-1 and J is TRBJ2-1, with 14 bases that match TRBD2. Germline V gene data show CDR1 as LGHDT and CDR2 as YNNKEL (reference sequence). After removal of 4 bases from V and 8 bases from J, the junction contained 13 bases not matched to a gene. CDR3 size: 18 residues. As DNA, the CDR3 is TGTGCCAGCAGCCCACGGACTAGCGGGAGGAGGCTTCTCGATGAGCAGTTCTTC. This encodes CASSPRTSGRRLLDEQFF.

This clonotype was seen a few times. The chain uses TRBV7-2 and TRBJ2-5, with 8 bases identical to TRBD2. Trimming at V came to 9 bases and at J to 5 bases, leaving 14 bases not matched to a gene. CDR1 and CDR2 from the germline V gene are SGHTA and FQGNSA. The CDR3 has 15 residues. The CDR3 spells CASRGAAGARETQYF. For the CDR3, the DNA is TGTGCCAGTCGCGGAGCAGCGGGAGCCCGGGAGACCCAGTACTTC.

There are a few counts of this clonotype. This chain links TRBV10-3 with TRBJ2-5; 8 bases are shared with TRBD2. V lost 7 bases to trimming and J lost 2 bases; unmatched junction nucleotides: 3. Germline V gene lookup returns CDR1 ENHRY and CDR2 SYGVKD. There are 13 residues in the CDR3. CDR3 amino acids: CAIKERGQETQYF. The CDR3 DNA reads TGTGCCATCAAAGAGCGGGGGCAAGAGACCCAGTACTTC.

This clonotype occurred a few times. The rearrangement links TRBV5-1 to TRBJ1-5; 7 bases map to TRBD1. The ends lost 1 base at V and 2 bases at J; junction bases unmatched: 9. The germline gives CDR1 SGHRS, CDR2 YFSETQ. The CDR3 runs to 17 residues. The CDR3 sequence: CASSLSPGGLGNQPQHF. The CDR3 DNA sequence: TGCGCCAGCAGCTTGTCTCCAGGGGGACTGGGCAATCAGCCCCAGCATTTT.

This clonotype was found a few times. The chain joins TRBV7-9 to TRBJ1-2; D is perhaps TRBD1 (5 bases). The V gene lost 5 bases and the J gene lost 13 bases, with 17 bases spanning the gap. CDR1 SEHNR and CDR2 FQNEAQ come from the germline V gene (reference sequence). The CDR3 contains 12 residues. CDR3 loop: CASSLRWGATTF. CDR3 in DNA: TGTGCCAGCAGCCTGAGATGGGGCGCCACCACCTTC.

The CDR3 protein is CASSLEGASGANVLTF. The CDR3 nucleotides are TGTGCCAGCAGCTTGGAGGGGGCGTCTGGGGCCAACGTCCTGACTTTC. The V and J genes are TRBV13 and TRBJ2-6, with D possibly being TRBD1 (7 bases). This CDR3 spans 16 amino acids. V lost 3 bases and J lost 1, with 10 bases in between. Germline-derived CDR1 and CDR2 are PRHDT and FYEKMQ (reference sequence). The entire variable domain, with the rest obtained from reference TRBV13 and TRBJ2-6, is as follows: AAGVIQSPRHLIKEKRETATLKCYPIPRHDTVYWYQQGPGQDPQFLISFYEKMQSDKGSIPDRFSAQQFSDYHSELNMSSLELGDSALYFCASSLEGASGANVLTFGAGSRLTVL.

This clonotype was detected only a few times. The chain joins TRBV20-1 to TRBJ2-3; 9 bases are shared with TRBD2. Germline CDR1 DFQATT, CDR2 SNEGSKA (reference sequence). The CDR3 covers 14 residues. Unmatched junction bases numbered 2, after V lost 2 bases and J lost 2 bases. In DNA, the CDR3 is TGCAGTGCTAGACTAGCGGGGAACACAGATACGCAGTATTTT. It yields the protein CSARLAGNTDTQYF.

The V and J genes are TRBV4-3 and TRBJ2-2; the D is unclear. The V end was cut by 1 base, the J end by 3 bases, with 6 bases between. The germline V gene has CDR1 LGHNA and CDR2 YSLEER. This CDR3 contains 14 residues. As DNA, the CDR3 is TGCGCCAGCAGCCAAGTCACCTACACCGGGGAGCTGTTTTTT. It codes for CASSQVTYTGELFF.

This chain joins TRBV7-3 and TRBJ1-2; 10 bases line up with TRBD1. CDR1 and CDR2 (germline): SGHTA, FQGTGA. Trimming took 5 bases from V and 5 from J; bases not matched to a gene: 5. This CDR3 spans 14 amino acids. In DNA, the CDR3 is TGTGCCAGCAGCAGGACAGGGGGGAGTTATGGCTACACCTTC. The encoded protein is CASSRTGGSYGYTF.

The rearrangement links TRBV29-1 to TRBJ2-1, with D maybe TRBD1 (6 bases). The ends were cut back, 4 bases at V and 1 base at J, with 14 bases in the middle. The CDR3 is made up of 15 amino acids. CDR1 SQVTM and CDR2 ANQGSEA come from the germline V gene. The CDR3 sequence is CSVGSGTPSYNEQFF. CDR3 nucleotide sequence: TGCAGCGTTGGATCCGGGACACCTTCCTACAATGAGCAGTTCTTC.

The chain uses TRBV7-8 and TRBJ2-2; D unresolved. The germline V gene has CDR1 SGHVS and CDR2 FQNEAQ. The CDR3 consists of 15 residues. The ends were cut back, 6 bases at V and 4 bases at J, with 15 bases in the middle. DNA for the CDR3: TGTGCCAGCAGGGCGACTGGAGCGATCACCGGGGAGCTGTTTTTT. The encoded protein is CASRATGAITGELFF.

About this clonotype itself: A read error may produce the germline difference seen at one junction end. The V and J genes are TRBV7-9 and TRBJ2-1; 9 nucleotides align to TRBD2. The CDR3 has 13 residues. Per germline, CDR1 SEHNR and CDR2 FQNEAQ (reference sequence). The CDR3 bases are TGTGCCAGCAGATTAGCAGCTAGCGGGAACCAGTTCTTC. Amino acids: CASRLAASGNQFF.

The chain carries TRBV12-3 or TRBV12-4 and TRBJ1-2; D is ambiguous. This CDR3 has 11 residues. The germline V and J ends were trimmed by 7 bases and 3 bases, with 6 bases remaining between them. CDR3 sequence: CASTGDYGYTF. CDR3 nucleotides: TGTGCCAGCACGGGCGACTATGGCTACACCTTC.

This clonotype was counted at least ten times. The CDR3 protein is CASSADEARYGYTF. The CDR3 nucleotides read TGCGCCAGCAGCGCGGACGAGGCCCGATATGGCTACACCTTC. The chain is built from TRBV5-1 and TRBJ1-2; D is unclear. CDR3 length equals 14 residues. Germline V gene lookup returns CDR1 SGHRS and CDR2 YFSETQ. The V end was cut by 4 bases, the J end by 5 bases, with 15 bases between.

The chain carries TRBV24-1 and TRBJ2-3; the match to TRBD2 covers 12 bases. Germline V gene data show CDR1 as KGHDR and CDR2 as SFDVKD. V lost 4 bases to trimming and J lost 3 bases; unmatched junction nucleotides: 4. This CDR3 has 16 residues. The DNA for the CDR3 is TGTGCCACCAGTGACAGGACTAGCGGGGTGACAGATACGCAGTATTTT. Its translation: CATSDRTSGVTDTQYF.

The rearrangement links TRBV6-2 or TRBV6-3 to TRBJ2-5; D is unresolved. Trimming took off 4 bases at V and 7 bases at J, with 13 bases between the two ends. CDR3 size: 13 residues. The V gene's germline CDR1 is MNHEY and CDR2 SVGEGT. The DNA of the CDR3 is TGTGCCAGCAGTTCTACCAGGCTCGGGACCCAGTACTTC. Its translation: CASSSTRLGTQYF.

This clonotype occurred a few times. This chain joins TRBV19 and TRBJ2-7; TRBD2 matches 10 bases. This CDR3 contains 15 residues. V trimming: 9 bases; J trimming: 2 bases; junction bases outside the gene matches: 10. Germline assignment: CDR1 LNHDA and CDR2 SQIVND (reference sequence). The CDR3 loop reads CASAPSLAGAYEQYF. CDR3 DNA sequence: TGTGCCAGCGCTCCCTCCCTAGCGGGAGCCTACGAGCAGTACTTC.

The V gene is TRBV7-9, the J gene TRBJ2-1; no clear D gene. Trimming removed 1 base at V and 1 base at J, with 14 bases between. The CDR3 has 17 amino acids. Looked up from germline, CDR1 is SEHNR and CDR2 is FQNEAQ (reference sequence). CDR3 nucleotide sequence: TGTGCCAGCAGCTTAGTAGCCGGATGGGGTTCCTACAATGAGCAGTTCTTC. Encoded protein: CASSLVAGWGSYNEQFF.

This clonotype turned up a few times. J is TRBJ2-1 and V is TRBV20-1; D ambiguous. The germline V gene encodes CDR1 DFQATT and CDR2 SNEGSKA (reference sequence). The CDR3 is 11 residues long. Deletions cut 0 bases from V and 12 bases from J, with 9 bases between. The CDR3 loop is CSARELLGQFF. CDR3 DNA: TGCAGTGCTAGAGAGCTGCTAGGGCAGTTCTTC.

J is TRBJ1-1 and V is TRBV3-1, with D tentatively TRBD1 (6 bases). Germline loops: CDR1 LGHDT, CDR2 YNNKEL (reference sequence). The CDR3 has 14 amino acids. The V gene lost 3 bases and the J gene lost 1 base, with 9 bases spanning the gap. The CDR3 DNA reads TGTGCCAGCAGCCAGGAGGGACAGAACACTGAAGCTTTCTTT. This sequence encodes CASSQEGQNTEAFF.

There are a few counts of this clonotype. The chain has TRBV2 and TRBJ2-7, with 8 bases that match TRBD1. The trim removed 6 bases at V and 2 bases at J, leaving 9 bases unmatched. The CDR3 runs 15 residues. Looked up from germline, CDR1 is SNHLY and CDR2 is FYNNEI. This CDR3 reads CASRLGPGQAYEQYF. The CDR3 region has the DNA TGTGCCAGCAGATTAGGCCCGGGACAGGCCTACGAGCAGTACTTC.

In DNA, the CDR3 is TGTGCCAGCAGTTACTCGATAGCGGACCCTGTCGAGCAGTACTTC. It yields the protein CASSYSIADPVEQYF. The chain links TRBV6-5 to TRBJ2-7; TRBD2 is a possible D gene (6 bases). The germline V gene encodes CDR1 MNHEY and CDR2 SVGAGI. V was clipped by 0 bases and J by 6 bases, with 15 bases between them. This CDR3 comprises 15 residues.

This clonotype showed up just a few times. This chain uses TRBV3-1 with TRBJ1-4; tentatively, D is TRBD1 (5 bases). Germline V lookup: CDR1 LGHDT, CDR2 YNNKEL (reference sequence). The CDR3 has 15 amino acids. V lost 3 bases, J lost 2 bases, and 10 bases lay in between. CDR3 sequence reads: CASSHQGTTNEKLFF. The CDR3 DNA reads TGTGCCAGCAGCCATCAGGGTACGACTAATGAAAAACTGTTTTTT.

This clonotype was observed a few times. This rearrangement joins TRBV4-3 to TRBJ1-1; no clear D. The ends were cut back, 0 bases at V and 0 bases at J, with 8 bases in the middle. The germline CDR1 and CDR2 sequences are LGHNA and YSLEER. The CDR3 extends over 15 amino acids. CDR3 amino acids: CASSQDEFMNTEAFF. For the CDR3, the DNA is TGCGCCAGCAGCCAAGATGAGTTCATGAACACTGAAGCTTTCTTT.